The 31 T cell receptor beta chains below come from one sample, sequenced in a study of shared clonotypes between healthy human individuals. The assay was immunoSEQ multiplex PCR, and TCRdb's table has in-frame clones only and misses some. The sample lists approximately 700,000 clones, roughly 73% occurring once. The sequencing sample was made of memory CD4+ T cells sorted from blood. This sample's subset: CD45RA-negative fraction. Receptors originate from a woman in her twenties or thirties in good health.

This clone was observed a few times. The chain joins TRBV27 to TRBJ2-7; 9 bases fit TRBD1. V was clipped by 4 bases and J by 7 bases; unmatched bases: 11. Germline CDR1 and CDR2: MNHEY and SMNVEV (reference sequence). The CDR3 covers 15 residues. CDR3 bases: TGTGCCAGCAGTTCTCCCGGGACAGGGCTTGGAGAGCAGTACTTC. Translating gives CASSSPGTGLGEQYF.

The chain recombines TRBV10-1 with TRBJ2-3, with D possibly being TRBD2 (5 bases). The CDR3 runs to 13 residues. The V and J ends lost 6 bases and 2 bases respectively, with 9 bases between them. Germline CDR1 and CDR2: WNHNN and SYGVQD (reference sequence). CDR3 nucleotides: TGCGCCAGCAGCCGGGAATTCACAGATACGCAGTATTTT. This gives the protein CASSREFTDTQYF.

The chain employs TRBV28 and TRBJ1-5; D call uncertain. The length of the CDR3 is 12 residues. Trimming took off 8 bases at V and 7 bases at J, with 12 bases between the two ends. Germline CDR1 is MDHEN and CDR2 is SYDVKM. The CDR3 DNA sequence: TGTGCCAGCCAGTTGTTAGACCAGCCCCAGCATTTT. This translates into CASQLLDQPQHF.

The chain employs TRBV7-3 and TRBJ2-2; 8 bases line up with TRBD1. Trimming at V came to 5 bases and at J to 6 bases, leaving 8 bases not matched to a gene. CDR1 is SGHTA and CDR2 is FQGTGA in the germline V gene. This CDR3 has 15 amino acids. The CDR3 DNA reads TGTGCCAGCAGCCCGAATCAGGGGGCATCCGGGGAGCTGTTTTTT. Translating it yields CASSPNQGASGELFF.

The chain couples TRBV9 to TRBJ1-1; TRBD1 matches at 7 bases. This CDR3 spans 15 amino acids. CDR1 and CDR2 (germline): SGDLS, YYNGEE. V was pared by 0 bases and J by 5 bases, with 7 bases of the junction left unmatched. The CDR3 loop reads CASSVAPTGRTEAFF. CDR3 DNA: TGTGCCAGCAGCGTAGCTCCGACAGGGCGGACTGAAGCTTTCTTT.

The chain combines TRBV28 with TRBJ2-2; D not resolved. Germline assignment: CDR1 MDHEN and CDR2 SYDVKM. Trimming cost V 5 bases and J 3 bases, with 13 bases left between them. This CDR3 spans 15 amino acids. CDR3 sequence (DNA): TGTGCCAGCAGTGTGGGCTATAGAGACACCGGGGAGCTGTTTTTT. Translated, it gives CASSVGYRDTGELFF.

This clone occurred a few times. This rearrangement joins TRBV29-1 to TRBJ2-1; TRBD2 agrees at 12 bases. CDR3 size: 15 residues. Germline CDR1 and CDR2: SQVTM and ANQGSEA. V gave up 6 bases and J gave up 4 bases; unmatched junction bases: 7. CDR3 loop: CSVIAGTSGYNEQFF. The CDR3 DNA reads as TGCAGCGTGATCGCCGGGACTAGCGGGTACAATGAGCAGTTCTTC.

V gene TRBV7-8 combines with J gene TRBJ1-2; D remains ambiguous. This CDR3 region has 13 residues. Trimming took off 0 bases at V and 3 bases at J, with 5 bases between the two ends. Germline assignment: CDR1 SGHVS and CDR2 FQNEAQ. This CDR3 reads CASSLALDYGYTF. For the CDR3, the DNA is TGTGCCAGCAGCTTAGCGCTTGACTATGGCTACACCTTC.

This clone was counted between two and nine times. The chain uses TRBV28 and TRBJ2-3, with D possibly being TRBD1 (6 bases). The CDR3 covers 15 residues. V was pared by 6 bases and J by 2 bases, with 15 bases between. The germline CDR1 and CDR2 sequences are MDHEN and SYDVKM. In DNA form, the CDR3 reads TGTGCCAGCAGCCTTAGAACAGGGTACACAGATACGCAGTATTTT. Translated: CASSLRTGYTDTQYF.

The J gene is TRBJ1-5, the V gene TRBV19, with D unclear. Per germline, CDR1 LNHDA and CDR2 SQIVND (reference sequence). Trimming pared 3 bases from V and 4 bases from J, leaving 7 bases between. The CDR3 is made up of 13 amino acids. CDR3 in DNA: TGTGCCAGTAGTATTCAGGAGAATCAGCCCCAGCATTTT. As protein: CASSIQENQPQHF.

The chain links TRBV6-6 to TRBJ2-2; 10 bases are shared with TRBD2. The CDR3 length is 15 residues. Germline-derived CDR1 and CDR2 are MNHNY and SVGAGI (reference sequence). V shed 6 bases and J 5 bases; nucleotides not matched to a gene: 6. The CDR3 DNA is TGTGCCAGCAGGTCCAGCGGGAGGGCGACCGGGGAGCTGTTTTTT. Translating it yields CASRSSGRATGELFF.

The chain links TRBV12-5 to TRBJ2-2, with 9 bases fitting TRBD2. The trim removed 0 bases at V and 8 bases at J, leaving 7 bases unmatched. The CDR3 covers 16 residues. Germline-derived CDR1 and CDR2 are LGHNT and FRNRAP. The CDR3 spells CASGLVLSGSSGELFF. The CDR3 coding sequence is TGTGCTAGTGGTTTGGTACTTAGCGGGAGTTCGGGGGAGCTGTTTTTT. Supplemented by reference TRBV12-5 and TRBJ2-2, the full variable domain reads DARVTQTPRHKVTEMGQEVTMRCQPILGHNTVFWYRQTMMQGLELLAYFRNRAPLDDSGMPKDRFSAEMPDATLATLKIQPSEPRDSAVYFCASGLVLSGSSGELFFGEGSRLTVL.

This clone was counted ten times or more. Written as DNA, the CDR3 is TGTGCCAGCAGCTCTGGCGGGCTTTCCTACGAGCAGTACTTC. It specifies CASSSGGLSYEQYF. The chain combines TRBV5-4 with TRBJ2-7; a possible D gene is TRBD2 (5 bases). Germline V gene data show CDR1 as SGHNT and CDR2 as YYREEE (reference sequence). The CDR3 sequence is 14 residues long. The V end was cut by 3 bases, the J end by 1 base, with 11 bases between.

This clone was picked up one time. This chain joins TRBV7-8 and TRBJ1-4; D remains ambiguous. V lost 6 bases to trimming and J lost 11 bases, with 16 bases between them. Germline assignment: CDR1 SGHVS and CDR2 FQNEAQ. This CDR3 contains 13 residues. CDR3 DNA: TGTGCCAGCAGTTACGACACCAGAGGTAAACTGTTTTTT. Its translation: CASSYDTRGKLFF.

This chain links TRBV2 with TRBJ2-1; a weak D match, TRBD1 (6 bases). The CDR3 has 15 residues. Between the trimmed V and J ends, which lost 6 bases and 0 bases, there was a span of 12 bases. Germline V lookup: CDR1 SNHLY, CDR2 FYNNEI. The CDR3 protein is CASSNDRSSYNEQFF. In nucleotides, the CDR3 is TGTGCCAGCAGCAATGACAGGAGCTCCTACAATGAGCAGTTCTTC.

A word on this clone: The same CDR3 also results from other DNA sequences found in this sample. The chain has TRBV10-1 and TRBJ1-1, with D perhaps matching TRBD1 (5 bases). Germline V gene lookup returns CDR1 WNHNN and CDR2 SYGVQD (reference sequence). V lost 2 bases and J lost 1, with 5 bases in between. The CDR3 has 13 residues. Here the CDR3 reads CASSETGNTEAFF. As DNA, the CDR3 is TGCGCCAGCAGTGAGACAGGGAACACTGAAGCTTTCTTT.

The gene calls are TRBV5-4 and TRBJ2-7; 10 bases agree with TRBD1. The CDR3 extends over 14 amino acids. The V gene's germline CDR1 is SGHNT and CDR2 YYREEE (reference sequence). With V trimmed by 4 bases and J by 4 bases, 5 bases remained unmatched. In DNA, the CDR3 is TGTGCCAGCAGCCGGGACAGGGGAAGTTACGAGCAGTACTTC. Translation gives CASSRDRGSYEQYF.

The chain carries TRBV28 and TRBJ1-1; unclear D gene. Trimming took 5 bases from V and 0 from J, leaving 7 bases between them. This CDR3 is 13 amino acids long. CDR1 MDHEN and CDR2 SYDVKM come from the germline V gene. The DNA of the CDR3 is TGTGCCAGCAGTCGGTTGGTGAACACTGAAGCTTTCTTT. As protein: CASSRLVNTEAFF.

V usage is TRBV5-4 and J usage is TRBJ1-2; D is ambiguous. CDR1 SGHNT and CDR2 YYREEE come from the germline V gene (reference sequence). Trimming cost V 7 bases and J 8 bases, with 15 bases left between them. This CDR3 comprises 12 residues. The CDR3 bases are TGTGCCAGCCACGGCTGGAGTGTAGGCTACACCTTC. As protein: CASHGWSVGYTF. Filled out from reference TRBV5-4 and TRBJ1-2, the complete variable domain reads ETGVTQSPTHLIKTRGQQVTLRCSSQSGHNTVSWYQQALGQGPQFIFQYYREEENGRGNFPPRFSGLQFPNYSSELNVNALELDDSALYLCASHGWSVGYTFGSGTRLTVV.

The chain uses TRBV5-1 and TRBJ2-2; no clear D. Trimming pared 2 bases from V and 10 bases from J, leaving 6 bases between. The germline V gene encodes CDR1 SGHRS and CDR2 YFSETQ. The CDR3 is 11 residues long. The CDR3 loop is CASSFDEELFF. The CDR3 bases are TGCGCCAGCAGCTTCGACGAGGAGCTGTTTTTT.

CDR3 nucleotide sequence: TGTGCCTGGGCAGGGAACTATGGCTACACCTTC. As protein: CAWAGNYGYTF. This rearrangement joins TRBV30 to TRBJ1-2; D perhaps matches TRBD1 (5 bases). Germline V gives CDR1 GTSNPN, CDR2 SVGIG (reference sequence). This CDR3 is built from 11 residues. Trimming removed 5 bases at V and 2 bases at J, with 6 bases between.

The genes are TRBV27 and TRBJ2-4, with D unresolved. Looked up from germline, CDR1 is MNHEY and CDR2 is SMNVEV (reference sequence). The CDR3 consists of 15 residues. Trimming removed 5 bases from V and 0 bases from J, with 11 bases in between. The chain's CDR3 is CASSGVSVAKNIQYF. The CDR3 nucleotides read TGTGCCAGCAGTGGGGTTTCGGTAGCCAAAAACATTCAGTACTTC.

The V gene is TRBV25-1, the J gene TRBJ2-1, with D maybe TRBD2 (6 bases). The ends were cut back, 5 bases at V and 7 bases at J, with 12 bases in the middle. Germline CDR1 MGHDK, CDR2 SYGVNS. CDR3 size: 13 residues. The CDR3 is CASSLRDDNEQFF. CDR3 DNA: TGTGCCAGCAGTCTGCGGGACGATAATGAGCAGTTCTTC.

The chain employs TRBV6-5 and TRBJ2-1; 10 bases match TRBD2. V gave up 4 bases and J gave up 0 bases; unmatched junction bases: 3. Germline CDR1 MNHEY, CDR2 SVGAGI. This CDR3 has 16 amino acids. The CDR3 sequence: CASSSRTSGSYNEQFF. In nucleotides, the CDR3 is TGTGCCAGCAGTTCGCGGACTAGCGGCTCCTACAATGAGCAGTTCTTC.

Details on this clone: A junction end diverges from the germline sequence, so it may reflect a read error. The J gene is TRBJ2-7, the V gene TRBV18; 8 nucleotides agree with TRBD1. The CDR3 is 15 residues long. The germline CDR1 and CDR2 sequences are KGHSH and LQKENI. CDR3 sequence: CASSPQGEIAYEQYF. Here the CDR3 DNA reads TGTGCCAGCTCTCCACAGGGGGAAATCGCCTACGAGCAGTACTTC.

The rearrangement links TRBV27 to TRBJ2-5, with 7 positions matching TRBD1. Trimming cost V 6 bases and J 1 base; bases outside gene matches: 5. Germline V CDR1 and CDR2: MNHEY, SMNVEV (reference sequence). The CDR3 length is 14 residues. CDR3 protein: CASSPGQVQETQYF. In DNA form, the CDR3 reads TGTGCCAGCAGCCCAGGACAGGTCCAAGAGACCCAGTACTTC.

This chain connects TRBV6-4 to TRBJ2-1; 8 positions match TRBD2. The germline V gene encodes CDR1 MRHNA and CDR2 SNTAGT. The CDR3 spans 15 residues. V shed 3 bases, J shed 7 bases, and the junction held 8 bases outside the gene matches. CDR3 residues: CASSEASGSVNEQFF. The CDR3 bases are TGTGCCAGCAGTGAGGCGAGCGGGAGTGTTAATGAGCAGTTCTTC.

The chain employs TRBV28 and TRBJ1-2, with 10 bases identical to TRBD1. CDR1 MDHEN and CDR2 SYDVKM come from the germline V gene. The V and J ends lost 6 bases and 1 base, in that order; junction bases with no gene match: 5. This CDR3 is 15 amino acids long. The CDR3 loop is CASRVTGGGNYGYTF. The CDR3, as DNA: TGTGCCAGCAGGGTGACAGGGGGCGGTAACTATGGCTACACCTTC.

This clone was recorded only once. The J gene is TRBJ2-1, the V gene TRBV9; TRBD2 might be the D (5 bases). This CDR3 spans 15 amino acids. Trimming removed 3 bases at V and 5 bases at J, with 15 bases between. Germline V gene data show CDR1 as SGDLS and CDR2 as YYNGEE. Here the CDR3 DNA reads TGTGCCAGCAGCGCCCGAGGGTCTAGGGACAATGAGCAGTTCTTC. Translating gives CASSARGSRDNEQFF. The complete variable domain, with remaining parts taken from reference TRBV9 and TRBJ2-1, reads DSGVTQTPKHLITATGQRVTLRCSPRSGDLSVYWYQQSLDQGLQFLIQYYNGEERAKGNILERFSAQQFPDLHSELNLSSLELGDSALYFCASSARGSRDNEQFFGPGTRLTVL.

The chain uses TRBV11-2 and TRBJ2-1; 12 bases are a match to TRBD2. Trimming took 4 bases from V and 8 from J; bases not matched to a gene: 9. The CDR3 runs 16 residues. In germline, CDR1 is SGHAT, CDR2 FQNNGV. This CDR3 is CASSSPTSGRIHEQFF. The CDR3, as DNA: TGTGCCAGCAGCTCACCAACTAGCGGGAGGATACATGAGCAGTTCTTC.

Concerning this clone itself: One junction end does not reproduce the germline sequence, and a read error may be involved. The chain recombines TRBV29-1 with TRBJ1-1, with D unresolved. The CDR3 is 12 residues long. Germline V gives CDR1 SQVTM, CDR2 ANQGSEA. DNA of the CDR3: TGCAGCGCTGAAGAGGGAGACACTGAAGCTTTCTTT. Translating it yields CSAEEGDTEAFF.